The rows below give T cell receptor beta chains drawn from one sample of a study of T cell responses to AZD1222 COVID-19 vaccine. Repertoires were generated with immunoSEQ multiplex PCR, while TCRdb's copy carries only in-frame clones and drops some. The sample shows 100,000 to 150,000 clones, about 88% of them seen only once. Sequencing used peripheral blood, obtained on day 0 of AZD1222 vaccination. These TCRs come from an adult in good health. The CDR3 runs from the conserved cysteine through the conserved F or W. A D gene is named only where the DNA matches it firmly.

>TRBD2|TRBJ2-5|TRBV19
CASSIGGGRGETQYF
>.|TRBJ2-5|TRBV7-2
CASSPQAGFGETQYF
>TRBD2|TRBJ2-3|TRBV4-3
CASSQAPTSGSGDTQYF
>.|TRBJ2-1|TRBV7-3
CASSIARGQGNEQFF
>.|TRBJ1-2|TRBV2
CASKGGGVANYGYTF
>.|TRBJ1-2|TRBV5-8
CATQAGNYGYTF
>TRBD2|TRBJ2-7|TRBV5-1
CASSLARSRERYEQYF
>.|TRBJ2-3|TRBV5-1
CASSLGASTDTQYF
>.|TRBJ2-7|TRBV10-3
CAISESQGRSSGRYEQYF
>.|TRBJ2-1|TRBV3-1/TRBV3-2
CASSQLGLRSYNEQFF
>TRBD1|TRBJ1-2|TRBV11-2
CASSPGQGVTKYGYTF
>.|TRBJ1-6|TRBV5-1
CASRAPGHEASPLHF
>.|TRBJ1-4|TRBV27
CASSPRTGALEKLFF
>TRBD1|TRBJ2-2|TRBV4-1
CASSSGTVNTGELFF
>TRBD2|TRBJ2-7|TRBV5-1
CASGTSGVYEQYF
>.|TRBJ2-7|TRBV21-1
CASNRLDISGTVSSYEQYF